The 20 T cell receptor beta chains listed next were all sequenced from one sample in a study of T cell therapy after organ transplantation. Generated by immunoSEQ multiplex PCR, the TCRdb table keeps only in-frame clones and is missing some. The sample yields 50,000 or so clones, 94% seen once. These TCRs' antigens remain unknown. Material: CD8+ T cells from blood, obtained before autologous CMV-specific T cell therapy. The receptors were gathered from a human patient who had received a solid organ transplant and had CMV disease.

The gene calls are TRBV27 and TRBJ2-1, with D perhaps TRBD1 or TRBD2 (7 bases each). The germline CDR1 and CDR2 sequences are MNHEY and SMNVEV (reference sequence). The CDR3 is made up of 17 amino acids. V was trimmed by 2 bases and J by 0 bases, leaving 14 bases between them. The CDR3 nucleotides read TGTGCCAGCAGTTTAAGACAGGGAGGGGCCTCCTACAATGAGCAGTTCTTC. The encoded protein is CASSLRQGGASYNEQFF.

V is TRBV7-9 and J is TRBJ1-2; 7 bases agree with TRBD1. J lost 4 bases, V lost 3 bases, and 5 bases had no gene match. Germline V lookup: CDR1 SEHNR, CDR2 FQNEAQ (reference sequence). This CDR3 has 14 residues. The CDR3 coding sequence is TGTGCCAGCAGCTTCAAGACAGGGCTCTATGGCTACACCTTC. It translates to CASSFKTGLYGYTF.

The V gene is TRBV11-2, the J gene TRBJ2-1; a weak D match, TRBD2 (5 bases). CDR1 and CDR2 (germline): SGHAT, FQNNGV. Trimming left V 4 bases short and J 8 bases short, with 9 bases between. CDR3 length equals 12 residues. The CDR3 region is CASSSEADEQFF. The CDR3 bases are TGTGCCAGCAGCTCGGAGGCGGATGAGCAGTTCTTC.

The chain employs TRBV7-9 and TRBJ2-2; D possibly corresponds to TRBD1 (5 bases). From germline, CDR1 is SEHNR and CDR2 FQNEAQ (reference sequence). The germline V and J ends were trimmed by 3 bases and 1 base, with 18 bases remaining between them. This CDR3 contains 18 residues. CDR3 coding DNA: TGTGCCAGCAGCTTGAGTTGGTGGGGCACCGGGAACACCGGGGAGCTGTTTTTT. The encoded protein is CASSLSWWGTGNTGELFF.

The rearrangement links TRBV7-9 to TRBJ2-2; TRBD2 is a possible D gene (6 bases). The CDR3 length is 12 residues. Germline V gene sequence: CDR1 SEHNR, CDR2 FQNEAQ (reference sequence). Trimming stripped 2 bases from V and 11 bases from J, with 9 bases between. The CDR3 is CASSLSSGELFF. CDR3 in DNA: TGTGCCAGCAGCTTAAGTAGCGGCGAGCTGTTTTTT.

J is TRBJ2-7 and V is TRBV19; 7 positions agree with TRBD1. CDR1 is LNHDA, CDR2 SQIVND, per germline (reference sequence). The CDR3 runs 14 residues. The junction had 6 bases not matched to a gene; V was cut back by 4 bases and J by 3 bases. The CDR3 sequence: CASSTIRDSYEQYF. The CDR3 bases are TGTGCCAGTAGTACCATTCGGGACAGCTACGAGCAGTACTTC.

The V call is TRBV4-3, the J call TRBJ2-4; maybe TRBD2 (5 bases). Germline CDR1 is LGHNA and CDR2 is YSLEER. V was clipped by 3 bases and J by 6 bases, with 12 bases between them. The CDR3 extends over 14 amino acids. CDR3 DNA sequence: TGCGCCAGCAGCCACGGGGTGTTCAGAAACATTCAGTACTTC. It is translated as CASSHGVFRNIQYF.

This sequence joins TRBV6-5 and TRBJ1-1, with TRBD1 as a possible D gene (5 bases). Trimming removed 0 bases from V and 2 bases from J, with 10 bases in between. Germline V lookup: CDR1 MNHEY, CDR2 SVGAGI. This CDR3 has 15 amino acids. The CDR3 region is CASSYSIDSNTEAFF. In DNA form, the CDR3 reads TGTGCCAGCAGTTACTCCATCGACAGTAACACTGAAGCTTTCTTT.

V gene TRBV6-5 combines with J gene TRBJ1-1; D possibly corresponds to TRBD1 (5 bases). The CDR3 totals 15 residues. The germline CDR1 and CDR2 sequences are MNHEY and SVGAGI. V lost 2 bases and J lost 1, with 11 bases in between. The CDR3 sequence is CASSYEGTANTEAFF. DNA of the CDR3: TGTGCCAGCAGTTACGAAGGGACGGCGAACACTGAAGCTTTCTTT.

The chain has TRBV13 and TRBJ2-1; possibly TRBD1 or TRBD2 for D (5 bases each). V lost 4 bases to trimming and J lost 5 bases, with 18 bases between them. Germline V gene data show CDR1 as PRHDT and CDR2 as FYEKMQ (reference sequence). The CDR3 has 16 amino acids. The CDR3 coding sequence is TGTGCCAGCAGCTCCTTACCGGGACGGAATCACAATGAGCAGTTCTTC. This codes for CASSSLPGRNHNEQFF. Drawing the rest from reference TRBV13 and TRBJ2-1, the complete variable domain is AAGVIQSPRHLIKEKRETATLKCYPIPRHDTVYWYQQGPGQDPQFLISFYEKMQSDKGSIPDRFSAQQFSDYHSELNMSSLELGDSALYFCASSSLPGRNHNEQFFGPGTRLTVL.

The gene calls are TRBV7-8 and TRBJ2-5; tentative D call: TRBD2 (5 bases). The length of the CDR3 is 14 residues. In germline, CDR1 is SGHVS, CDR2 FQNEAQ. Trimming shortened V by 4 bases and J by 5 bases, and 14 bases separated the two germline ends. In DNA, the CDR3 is TGTGCCAGCAGCTCCGGACGGACTGTGGAGACCCAGTACTTC. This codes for CASSSGRTVETQYF.

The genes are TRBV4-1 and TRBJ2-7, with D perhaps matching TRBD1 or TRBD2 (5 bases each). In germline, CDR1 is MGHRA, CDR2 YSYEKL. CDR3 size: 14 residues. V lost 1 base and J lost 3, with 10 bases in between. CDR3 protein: CASSQVVGDYEQYF. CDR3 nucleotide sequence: TGCGCCAGCAGCCAAGTGGTGGGGGACTACGAGCAGTACTTC.

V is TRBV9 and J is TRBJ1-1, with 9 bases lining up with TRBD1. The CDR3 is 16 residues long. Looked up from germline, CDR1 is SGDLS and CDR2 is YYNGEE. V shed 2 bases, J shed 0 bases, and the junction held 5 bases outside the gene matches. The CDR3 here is CASSVKDRGLNTEAFF. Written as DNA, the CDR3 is TGTGCCAGCAGCGTTAAGGACAGGGGCCTGAACACTGAAGCTTTCTTT.

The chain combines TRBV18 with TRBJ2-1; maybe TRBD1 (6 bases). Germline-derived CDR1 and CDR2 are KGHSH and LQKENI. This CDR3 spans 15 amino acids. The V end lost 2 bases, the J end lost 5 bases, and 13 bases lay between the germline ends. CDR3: CASSPRGTGNNEQFF. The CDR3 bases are TGTGCCAGCTCACCAAGGGGGACGGGCAACAATGAGCAGTTCTTC.

CDR3 region: CASSSLSHRDNNEQFF. CDR3 nucleotide sequence: TGTGCCAGCAGTTCCCTTTCCCACAGAGATAACAATGAGCAGTTCTTC. V gene TRBV6-5 combines with J gene TRBJ2-1; no clear D. Per germline, CDR1 MNHEY and CDR2 SVGAGI. V was trimmed by 4 bases and J by 5 bases, leaving 18 bases between them. The CDR3 is made up of 16 amino acids.

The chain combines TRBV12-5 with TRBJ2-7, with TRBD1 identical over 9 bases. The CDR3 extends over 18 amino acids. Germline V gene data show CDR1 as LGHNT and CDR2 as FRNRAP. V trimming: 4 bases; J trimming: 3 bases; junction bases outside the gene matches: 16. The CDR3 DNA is TGTGCTAGTGGTTCCATCCAACAGGGGGCACCAGCTGACTACGAGCAGTACTTC. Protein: CASGSIQQGAPADYEQYF.

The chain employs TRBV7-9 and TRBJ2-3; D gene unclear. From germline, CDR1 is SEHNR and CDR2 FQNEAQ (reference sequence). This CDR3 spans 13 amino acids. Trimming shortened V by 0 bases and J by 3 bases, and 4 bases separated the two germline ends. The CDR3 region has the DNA TGTGCCAGCAGCTTAGCGCTGACAGATACGCAGTATTTT. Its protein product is CASSLALTDTQYF.

The CDR3 protein is CASSLGTGAGYEQYF. CDR3 coding DNA: TGCGCCAGCAGCTTGGGGACAGGGGCCGGCTACGAGCAGTACTTC. This chain joins TRBV5-1 and TRBJ2-7; TRBD1 agrees at 9 bases. The CDR3 extends over 15 amino acids. Trimming at V came to 0 bases and at J to 3 bases, leaving 4 bases not matched to a gene. From germline, CDR1 is SGHRS and CDR2 YFSETQ.

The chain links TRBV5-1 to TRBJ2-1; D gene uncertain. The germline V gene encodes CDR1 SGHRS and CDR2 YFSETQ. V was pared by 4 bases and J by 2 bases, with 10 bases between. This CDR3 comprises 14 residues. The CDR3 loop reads CASSQENTYNEQFF. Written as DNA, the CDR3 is TGCGCCAGCAGCCAGGAGAATACCTACAATGAGCAGTTCTTC. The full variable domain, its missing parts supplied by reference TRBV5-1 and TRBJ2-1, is KAGVTQTPRYLIKTRGQQVTLSCSPISGHRSVSWYQQTPGQGLQFLFEYFSETQRNKGNFPGRFSGRQFSNSRSEMNVSTLELGDSALYLCASSQENTYNEQFFGPGTRLTVL.

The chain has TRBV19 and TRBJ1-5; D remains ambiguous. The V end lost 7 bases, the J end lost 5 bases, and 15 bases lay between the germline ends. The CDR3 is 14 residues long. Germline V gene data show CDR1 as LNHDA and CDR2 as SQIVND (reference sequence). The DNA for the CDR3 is TGTGCCAGTACTCAGGACTGGGGAGATCAGCCCCAGCATTTT. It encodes CASTQDWGDQPQHF.